Below, 2 T cell receptor beta chains from the same sample are listed, as sequenced in a study of T-cell reconstitution after alpha-beta-depleted transplantation in children. Preparing the TCRbeta library involved the use of unique molecular identifiers. Each CDR3 protein gets one entry after TCRdb re-called the PCR reads with MiXCR. The sample contains about 980,000 distinct CDR3 sequences, roughly 31% of which appear only once. The sample consisted of PBMCs, mostly from graft donor cells, taken 360 days after TCRalphabeta/CD19-depleted stem cell transplant. The receptors come from a boy in the first two years of life who had a stem cell transplant for SCID, so the T cells may come from the graft donor.

The chain combines TRBV12-3 or TRBV12-4 with TRBJ1-1; D not certain. The CDR3 covers 16 residues. Trimming shortened V by 1 base and J by 0 bases, and 12 bases separated the two germline ends. CDR3 nucleotides: TGTGCCAGCAGTTTAGGGGCACGACCCTTGAACACTGAAGCTTTCTTT. This translates into CASSLGARPLNTEAFF.

The table lists this clonotype with a few counts. The J gene is TRBJ2-1, the V gene TRBV20-1; 7 bases fit TRBD2. Germline CDR1 is DFQATT and CDR2 is SNEGSKA (reference sequence). The V and J ends lost 3 bases and 7 bases, in that order; junction bases with no gene match: 6. The CDR3 covers 13 residues. The CDR3: CSASRLASNEQFF. The CDR3 region has the DNA TGCAGTGCTAGCAGACTAGCAAGTAATGAGCAGTTCTTC.